What follows are 27 T cell receptor beta chains derived from one specimen sequenced in a study of technical replicates of blood from a handful of donors. Data came from immunoSEQ multiplex PCR; TCRdb stores just in-frame clones and leaves some out. The repertoire holds about 69,000 clones, with 88% as singletons. Sample: PBMCs. The receptors here all came from a human donor in good health. Some clones in this sample may be carry-over from other donors' samples.

The CDR3 DNA sequence: TGTGCCAGCAGCTCCGCCAGGGTCCCCAATGAGCAGTTCTTC. Its translation: CASSSARVPNEQFF. This chain links TRBV7-6 with TRBJ2-1; weak D call: TRBD1 (5 bases). Trimming stripped 4 bases from V and 6 bases from J, with 13 bases between. CDR3 length equals 14 residues. Germline V lookup: CDR1 SGHVS, CDR2 FNYEAQ. The full variable domain, with the rest looked up from reference TRBV7-6 and TRBJ2-1, is GAGVSQSPRYKVTKRGQDVALRCDPISGHVSLYWYRQALGQGPEFLTYFNYEAQQDKSGLPNDRFSAERPEGSISTLTIQRTEQRDSAMYRCASSSARVPNEQFFGPGTRLTVL.

The chain carries TRBV10-3 and TRBJ1-2, with 7 positions matching TRBD1. CDR1 is ENHRY, CDR2 SYGVKD, per germline. The CDR3 covers 13 residues. Trimming cost V 5 bases and J 4 bases; bases outside gene matches: 4. CDR3 in DNA: TGTGCCATCAGTCAACAGGGGATCTATGGCTACACCTTC. This sequence encodes CAISQQGIYGYTF.

The rearrangement links TRBV29-1 to TRBJ2-7; TRBD2 matches at 10 bases. CDR1 and CDR2 (germline): SQVTM, ANQGSEA. The CDR3 length is 14 residues. The V segment lost 5 bases and the J segment 2 bases; nucleotides outside the gene matches: 6. The DNA for the CDR3 is TGCAGCGTTTCCGGGACTAGCGACACCTACGAGCAGTACTTC. As protein: CSVSGTSDTYEQYF.

The V call is TRBV2, the J call TRBJ2-2, with a possible D match to TRBD1 (5 bases). Trimming removed 6 bases from V and 0 bases from J, with 8 bases in between. The CDR3 has 14 amino acids. Germline CDR1 and CDR2: SNHLY and FYNNEI. The CDR3: CASRRQPNTGELFF. CDR3 DNA sequence: TGTGCCAGCAGACGACAGCCGAACACCGGGGAGCTGTTTTTT.

This clone appeared once. This CDR3 is CASSKDNGIEKLFF. CDR3 DNA: TGTGCCAGCAGTAAGGACAACGGTATTGAAAAACTGTTTTTT. The rearrangement uses TRBV7-9 and TRBJ1-4, with D possibly TRBD1 on 5 matching bases. With 6 bases removed from V and 7 bases from J, the gap between germline ends came to 15 bases. This CDR3 region has 14 residues. Germline V gives CDR1 SEHNR, CDR2 FQNEAQ (reference sequence).

The chain joins TRBV4-1 to TRBJ2-5; TRBD2 agrees at 10 bases. The ends lost 4 bases at V and 5 bases at J; junction bases unmatched: 13. The CDR3 extends over 17 amino acids. Germline-derived CDR1 and CDR2 are MGHRA and YSYEKL. The CDR3 reads CASSRGERGGLGETQYF. Written as DNA, the CDR3 is TGCGCCAGCAGCCGAGGGGAGCGGGGGGGCCTCGGGGAGACCCAGTACTTC.

The chain couples TRBV19 to TRBJ1-1, with D maybe TRBD1 (6 bases). Germline CDR1 LNHDA, CDR2 SQIVND (reference sequence). V lost 8 bases and J 0 bases, leaving 10 bases between the germline ends. The CDR3 length is 13 residues. The CDR3 spells CASDDRLNTEAFF. As DNA, the CDR3 is TGTGCCAGTGATGACAGGTTGAACACTGAAGCTTTCTTT. The whole variable domain, remainder taken from reference TRBV19 and TRBJ1-1, is DGGITQSPKYLFRKEGQNVTLSCEQNLNHDAMYWYRQDPGQGLRLIYYSQIVNDFQKGDIAEGYSVSREKKESFPLTVTSAQKNPTAFYLCASDDRLNTEAFFGQGTRLTVV.

The chain has TRBV11-2 and TRBJ2-5, with 10 bases identical to TRBD1. This CDR3 contains 17 residues. CDR1 SGHAT and CDR2 FQNNGV come from the germline V gene. Trimming took 4 bases from V and 3 from J; bases not matched to a gene: 11. The CDR3, as DNA: TGTGCCAGCAGCTCCCGGACAGGGGGACTACCGGAAGAGACCCAGTACTTC. It is translated as CASSSRTGGLPEETQYF.

The chain links TRBV5-4 to TRBJ2-1, with TRBD2 as a possible D gene (5 bases). The CDR3 runs to 14 residues. CDR1 is SGHNT, CDR2 YYREEE, per germline (reference sequence). Trimming took off 0 bases at V and 7 bases at J, with 11 bases between the two ends. The CDR3: CASSLGLIRNEQFF. The CDR3 region has the DNA TGTGCCAGCAGCTTGGGACTAATACGGAATGAGCAGTTCTTC.

This chain joins TRBV4-3 and TRBJ1-1, with D possibly matching TRBD1 (6 bases). Germline V gene data show CDR1 as LGHNA and CDR2 as YSLEER. This CDR3 contains 15 residues. V lost 0 bases and J 1 base, leaving 9 bases between the germline ends. This CDR3 is CASSQDPGENTEAFF. The CDR3 DNA reads as TGCGCCAGCAGCCAAGACCCAGGGGAGAACACTGAAGCTTTCTTT.

The rearrangement joins TRBV4-3 to TRBJ1-2; possibly TRBD1 for D (5 bases). Germline values: CDR1 LGHNA, CDR2 YSLEER. V lost 3 bases and J lost 4, with 15 bases in between. The CDR3 is 15 residues long. Here the CDR3 DNA reads TGCGCCAGCAGCCACGGGGAGGGGACGGGCTATGGCTACACCTTC. Amino acids: CASSHGEGTGYGYTF.

The V gene is TRBV11-2, the J gene TRBJ2-2, with 7 bases aligning to TRBD2. V lost 6 bases, J lost 4 bases, and 8 bases stayed unmatched. Per the germline V gene, CDR1 is SGHAT and CDR2 is FQNNGV. The CDR3 is made up of 15 amino acids. CDR3 region: CASRPWGLTTGELFF. Here the CDR3 DNA reads TGTGCCAGCAGGCCGTGGGGACTAACCACCGGGGAGCTGTTTTTT.

V is TRBV14 and J is TRBJ2-1; 11 bases map to TRBD2. With V trimmed by 3 bases and J by 5 bases, 9 bases remained unmatched. Germline V lookup: CDR1 SGHDN, CDR2 FVKESK. The CDR3 sequence is 17 residues long. The CDR3 here is CASSHSLGLAANNEQFF. The CDR3 bases are TGTGCCAGCAGCCACTCTTTGGGACTAGCGGCCAACAATGAGCAGTTCTTC.

The chain recombines TRBV18 with TRBJ1-1; 7 bases align to TRBD1. The V gene's germline CDR1 is KGHSH and CDR2 LQKENI. The CDR3 covers 14 residues. J lost 3 bases, V lost 5 bases, and 6 bases had no gene match. CDR3 loop: CASSSTGADTEAFF. In DNA, the CDR3 is TGTGCCAGCTCATCTACAGGGGCGGACACTGAAGCTTTCTTT.

This clone came up once. This sequence joins TRBV4-2 and TRBJ2-3; D uncertain. CDR1 and CDR2 (germline): LGHNA, YNFKEQ. Trimming removed 0 bases from V and 5 bases from J, with 6 bases in between. The CDR3 is 13 amino acids. The CDR3 sequence: CASSQDIRDTQYF. The CDR3 nucleotides are TGTGCCAGCAGCCAAGATATCCGAGATACGCAGTATTTT.

The chain carries TRBV5-1 and TRBJ2-1; a possible D gene is TRBD1 (5 bases). V lost 4 bases and J lost 5, with 10 bases in between. The CDR3 contains 13 residues. CDR1 and CDR2 (germline): SGHRS, YFSETQ. CDR3 DNA: TGCGCCAGCAGCCCCCAGGGTGACAATGAGCAGTTCTTC. Residues: CASSPQGDNEQFF.

As DNA, the CDR3 is TGTGCCAGCACCACAGGGCTTAATCAGCCCCAGCATTTT. Its protein product is CASTTGLNQPQHF. The chain couples TRBV2 to TRBJ1-5; a weak D match, TRBD1 (6 bases). The germline CDR1 and CDR2 sequences are SNHLY and FYNNEI. The CDR3 totals 13 residues. V lost 7 bases and J lost 4, with 11 bases in between. Full variable domain (missing parts from reference TRBV2 and TRBJ1-5): EPEVTQTPSHQVTQMGQEVILRCVPISNHLYFYWYRQILGQKVEFLVSFYNNEISEKSEIFDDQFSVERPDGSNFTLKIRSTKLEDSAMYFCASTTGLNQPQHFGDGTRLSIL.

This clone has just a few counts. This chain uses TRBV19 with TRBJ1-3; maybe TRBD1 (5 bases). The germline V and J ends were trimmed by 3 bases and 0 bases, with 12 bases remaining between them. The germline CDR1 and CDR2 sequences are LNHDA and SQIVND (reference sequence). The CDR3 is 16 residues long. The CDR3 spells CASSITTGSSGNTIYF. CDR3 nucleotides: TGTGCCAGTAGTATCACCACAGGCAGCTCTGGAAACACCATATATTTT. Using reference TRBV19 and TRBJ1-3 for the parts outside the CDR3, the full variable domain is DGGITQSPKYLFRKEGQNVTLSCEQNLNHDAMYWYRQDPGQGLRLIYYSQIVNDFQKGDIAEGYSVSREKKESFPLTVTSAQKNPTAFYLCASSITTGSSGNTIYFGEGSWLTVV.

This chain uses TRBV2 with TRBJ1-4; 8 bases align to TRBD1. The CDR3 sequence is 15 residues long. J was trimmed by 8 bases and V by 6 bases; bases with no gene match: 11. Germline loops: CDR1 SNHLY, CDR2 FYNNEI. The CDR3 protein is CASSPIDRGGEKLFF. The CDR3 DNA follows: TGTGCCAGCAGCCCAATCGACAGGGGCGGCGAAAAACTGTTTTTT. Together with reference TRBV2 and TRBJ1-4, the CDR3 gives the full variable domain: EPEVTQTPSHQVTQMGQEVILRCVPISNHLYFYWYRQILGQKVEFLVSFYNNEISEKSEIFDDQFSVERPDGSNFTLKIRSTKLEDSAMYFCASSPIDRGGEKLFFGSGTQLSVL.

The J gene is TRBJ2-2, the V gene TRBV4-3; a weak D match, TRBD1 (6 bases). Per the germline V gene, CDR1 is LGHNA and CDR2 is YSLEER. Trimming took 4 bases from V and 2 from J, leaving 8 bases between them. The CDR3 is 14 residues long. The CDR3 DNA is TGCGCCAGCAGCCGGGACATCAACACCGGGGAGCTGTTTTTT. Translation: CASSRDINTGELFF.

This clone was picked up one time. The J gene is TRBJ2-3, the V gene TRBV4-3; 7 positions agree with TRBD2. V lost 2 bases, J lost 4 bases, and 6 bases stayed unmatched. Per germline, CDR1 LGHNA and CDR2 YSLEER. The CDR3 spans 15 residues. CDR3 nucleotide sequence: TGCGCCAGCAGCCAAACAGCGGGAATAGCAGATACGCAGTATTTT. This translates into CASSQTAGIADTQYF.

The V gene is TRBV13, the J gene TRBJ2-2; TRBD1 is a possible D gene (5 bases). The CDR3 extends over 16 amino acids. The V end was cut by 3 bases, the J end by 1 base, with 12 bases between. The germline V gene encodes CDR1 PRHDT and CDR2 FYEKMQ (reference sequence). The CDR3 is CASSLSGQGNTGELFF. CDR3 bases: TGTGCCAGCAGCTTGAGTGGGCAGGGGAACACCGGGGAGCTGTTTTTT. The full variable domain, in which reference TRBV13 and TRBJ2-2 provide the parts outside the CDR3, is AAGVIQSPRHLIKEKRETATLKCYPIPRHDTVYWYQQGPGQDPQFLISFYEKMQSDKGSIPDRFSAQQFSDYHSELNMSSLELGDSALYFCASSLSGQGNTGELFFGEGSRLTVL.

The chain uses TRBV6-4 and TRBJ2-6; D is possibly TRBD1 (6 bases). Germline loops: CDR1 MRHNA, CDR2 SNTAGT. This CDR3 has 16 amino acids. V was cut by 2 bases and J by 2 bases, with 10 bases left in between. Here the CDR3 DNA reads TGTGCCAGCAGTGACGTGGCAGGGGCTGGGGCCAACGTCCTGACTTTC. This translates into CASSDVAGAGANVLTF.

The chain has TRBV2 and TRBJ2-3; 7 positions agree with TRBD2. Germline CDR1 and CDR2: SNHLY and FYNNEI. The CDR3 is 17 amino acids. The V and J ends lost 0 bases and 3 bases, in that order; junction bases with no gene match: 9. The CDR3 DNA follows: TGTGCCAGCAGTGAAGCGCTTGGCCAGGGAGGGACAGATACGCAGTATTTT. Protein: CASSEALGQGGTDTQYF. The full variable domain, rest sourced from reference TRBV2 and TRBJ2-3, is EPEVTQTPSHQVTQMGQEVILRCVPISNHLYFYWYRQILGQKVEFLVSFYNNEISEKSEIFDDQFSVERPDGSNFTLKIRSTKLEDSAMYFCASSEALGQGGTDTQYFGPGTRLTVL.

This clone was seen once. This rearrangement joins TRBV11-3 to TRBJ1-1, with 10 bases lining up with TRBD1. The V gene end was trimmed by 3 bases and the J gene end by 2 bases; junction bases not matched to a gene: 3. Germline loops: CDR1 SGHNT, CDR2 YENEEA. This CDR3 has 15 amino acids. CDR3: CASSLGTGVNTEAFF. In nucleotides, the CDR3 is TGTGCCAGCAGCTTGGGGACAGGGGTTAACACTGAAGCTTTCTTT.

This clone was observed once. The CDR3 protein is CASSFEVGGQYF. The CDR3, as DNA: TGTGCCAGCAGCTTTGAGGTCGGCGGGCAGTACTTC. The chain couples TRBV7-8 to TRBJ2-7; D gene ambiguous. Looked up from germline, CDR1 is SGHVS and CDR2 is FQNEAQ. V was cut by 3 bases and J by 9 bases, with 12 bases left in between. The CDR3 has 12 residues. The full variable domain, in which reference TRBV7-8 and TRBJ2-7 provide the parts outside the CDR3, is GAGVSQSPRYKVAKRGQDVALRCDPISGHVSLFWYQQALGQGPEFLTYFQNEAQLDKSGLPSDRFFAERPEGSVSTLKIQRTQQEDSAVYLCASSFEVGGQYFGPGTRLTVT.

The count of this clone is one. Other DNA sequences in the same sample also yield this CDR3. The chain joins TRBV7-8 to TRBJ2-7; TRBD1 aligns across 7 bases. This CDR3 region has 12 residues. Per the germline V gene, CDR1 is SGHVS and CDR2 is FQNEAQ. V trimming: 9 bases; J trimming: 2 bases; junction bases outside the gene matches: 4. In DNA, the CDR3 is TGTGCCAGTGGTGACAGGGCCTACGAGCAGTACTTC. Residues: CASGDRAYEQYF.